This is a list of T cell receptor beta chains from one sample in a study of siplizumab effects on memory and regulatory T cells. Method: immunoSEQ multiplex PCR; TCRdb's copy keeps in-frame clones and lacks some. The sample yields 110,000 or so clones, roughly 95% seen once. The material sequenced was non-Treg CD4+ T cells sorted from blood. The receptor source for this set is a human donor in good health. Both conserved end residues are part of each CDR3. A D gene is named only where the DNA matches it firmly. Where a row states a size, it is once, few, many or the class of an expanded clone; other rows omit it.

cdr3_nt: TGTGCCAGTAGTATATTCGGCGCGAACACCGGGGAGCTGTTTTTT
cdr3_aa: CASSIFGANTGELFF
clone_size: once
d_call: .
j_call: TRBJ2-2
v_call: TRBV19
cdr3_length: 15

cdr3_nt: TGTGCCAGCAGCTTAATGGGACAGGGGAACACTGAAGCTTTCTTT
cdr3_aa: CASSLMGQGNTEAFF
clone_size: .
d_call: TRBD1
j_call: TRBJ1-1
v_call: TRBV7-6
cdr3_length: 15

cdr3_nt: TGTGCCAGTAATCAAGGGGGAAGAACTAATGAAAAACTGTTTTTT
cdr3_aa: CASNQGGRTNEKLFF
clone_size: .
d_call: .
j_call: TRBJ1-4
v_call: TRBV19
cdr3_length: 15

cdr3_nt: TGTGCCAGCTCCGCTCCACAGGCTTATGGCTACACCTTC
cdr3_aa: CASSAPQAYGYTF
clone_size: .
d_call: .
j_call: TRBJ1-2
v_call: TRBV18
cdr3_length: 13

cdr3_nt: TGTGCCAGCAGTCCTAGCGGGGGGGCCGGCACAGATACGCAGTATTTT
cdr3_aa: CASSPSGGAGTDTQYF
clone_size: .
d_call: TRBD2
j_call: TRBJ2-3
v_call: TRBV7-2
cdr3_length: 16

cdr3_nt: TGTGCCAGCAGCCAAGCACCCCAGGGGCCCCAGCATTTT
cdr3_aa: CASSQAPQGPQHF
clone_size: .
d_call: .
j_call: TRBJ1-5
v_call: TRBV4-2
cdr3_length: 13

cdr3_nt: TGTGCCAGCTCACCTCAACAGAGCACCGGGGAGCTGTTTTTT
cdr3_aa: CASSPQQSTGELFF
clone_size: .
d_call: .
j_call: TRBJ2-2
v_call: TRBV18
cdr3_length: 14

cdr3_nt: TGTGCCAGCAGTCCGACAGGGTTCTTTAACTATGGCTACACCTTC
cdr3_aa: CASSPTGFFNYGYTF
clone_size: .
d_call: TRBD1
j_call: TRBJ1-2
v_call: TRBV28
cdr3_length: 15

cdr3_nt: TGTGCCAGCAGGGTGGTCCACCAAACTAATGAAAAACTGTTTTTT
cdr3_aa: CASRVVHQTNEKLFF
clone_size: .
d_call: .
j_call: TRBJ1-4
v_call: TRBV6-4
cdr3_length: 15

cdr3_nt: TGTGCCGCAGGAGGACTAGCGGGGGGCCCAAAAGAGACCCAGTACTTC
cdr3_aa: CAAGGLAGGPKETQYF
clone_size: once
d_call: TRBD2
j_call: TRBJ2-5
v_call: TRBV28
cdr3_length: 16

cdr3_nt: TGTGCCACCAGTCAACCTAAGACAGATACGCAGTATTTT
cdr3_aa: CATSQPKTDTQYF
clone_size: .
d_call: .
j_call: TRBJ2-3
v_call: TRBV15
cdr3_length: 13

cdr3_nt: TGTGCCAGCAGTTACTCGAATCGGGGTAATTCACCCCTCCACTTT
cdr3_aa: CASSYSNRGNSPLHF
clone_size: .
d_call: .
j_call: TRBJ1-6
v_call: TRBV6-5
cdr3_length: 15

cdr3_nt: TGTGCCAGCAGCCTCGGAGGGTGGGGGGAGACCCAGTACTTC
cdr3_aa: CASSLGGWGETQYF
clone_size: .
d_call: .
j_call: TRBJ2-5
v_call: TRBV7-2
cdr3_length: 14

cdr3_nt: TGTGCCAGCAGTTATGGGTTAAATTCACCCCTCCACTTT
cdr3_aa: CASSYGLNSPLHF
clone_size: .
d_call: .
j_call: TRBJ1-6
v_call: TRBV27
cdr3_length: 13

cdr3_nt: TGTGCCATCACGGGGGACAGGGGAGCCGGGGAGCTGTTTTTT
cdr3_aa: CAITGDRGAGELFF
clone_size: .
d_call: TRBD1
j_call: TRBJ2-2
v_call: TRBV10-3
cdr3_length: 14

cdr3_nt: TGTGCCAGCAGTTACTCCGAGTACGAGCAGTACTTC
cdr3_aa: CASSYSEYEQYF
clone_size: .
d_call: .
j_call: TRBJ2-7
v_call: TRBV6-6
cdr3_length: 12

cdr3_nt: TGTGCCAGCAGCCAGACAGAAAACACCATATATTTT
cdr3_aa: CASSQTENTIYF
clone_size: .
d_call: .
j_call: TRBJ1-3
v_call: TRBV14
cdr3_length: 12

cdr3_nt: TGTGCCAGCAGCGTGGCCGTGAGACCGGGACAGGGGTACTATGGCTACACCTTC
cdr3_aa: CASSVAVRPGQGYYGYTF
clone_size: .
d_call: TRBD1
j_call: TRBJ1-2
v_call: TRBV7-2
cdr3_length: 18

cdr3_nt: TGCGCCAGCAGCCAAGAATATCTCTCGGATCAGCCCCAGCATTTT
cdr3_aa: CASSQEYLSDQPQHF
clone_size: .
d_call: .
j_call: TRBJ1-5
v_call: TRBV4-3
cdr3_length: 15

cdr3_nt: TGCGCCAGCAGCGGGGGACAGGGTTACGAGCAGTACTTC
cdr3_aa: CASSGGQGYEQYF
clone_size: .
d_call: TRBD1
j_call: TRBJ2-7
v_call: TRBV5-1
cdr3_length: 13

cdr3_nt: TGTGCCAGCAGCGCCAAGGGTCCCTACGAGCAGTACTTC
cdr3_aa: CASSAKGPYEQYF
clone_size: .
d_call: .
j_call: TRBJ2-7
v_call: TRBV27
cdr3_length: 13

cdr3_nt: TGTGCCTGGAGCCTTGACAGGGGTTTGGAGACCCAGTACTTC
cdr3_aa: CAWSLDRGLETQYF
clone_size: .
d_call: TRBD1
j_call: TRBJ2-5
v_call: TRBV30
cdr3_length: 14

cdr3_nt: TGTGCCAGCAGCTTCTTGACAGGGGATTTTACTGGCTACACCTTC
cdr3_aa: CASSFLTGDFTGYTF
clone_size: .
d_call: TRBD1
j_call: TRBJ1-2
v_call: TRBV7-3
cdr3_length: 15

cdr3_nt: TGTGCCAGCAGCATCCGGACAGGGAGGAATGAGCAGTTCTTC
cdr3_aa: CASSIRTGRNEQFF
clone_size: .
d_call: TRBD1
j_call: TRBJ2-1
v_call: TRBV9
cdr3_length: 14

cdr3_nt: TGCGCCAGCAGCCAAGATTGGGGTAATCAGCCCCAGCATTTT
cdr3_aa: CASSQDWGNQPQHF
clone_size: .
d_call: .
j_call: TRBJ1-5
v_call: TRBV4-1
cdr3_length: 14

cdr3_nt: TGTGCCAGCTCACCTTTGCCCGCCGTCATGAACACTGAAGCTTTCTTT
cdr3_aa: CASSPLPAVMNTEAFF
clone_size: .
d_call: .
j_call: TRBJ1-1
v_call: TRBV18
cdr3_length: 16

cdr3_nt: TGTGCCAGCAGCCTAACCCGGGACAGGGGAGAGACCCAGTACTTC
cdr3_aa: CASSLTRDRGETQYF
clone_size: .
d_call: TRBD1
j_call: TRBJ2-5
v_call: TRBV7-2
cdr3_length: 15

cdr3_nt: TGTGCCAGCAGCACGGGACAGGGAGGGGAGACCCAGTACTTC
cdr3_aa: CASSTGQGGETQYF
clone_size: .
d_call: TRBD1
j_call: TRBJ2-5
v_call: TRBV5-6
cdr3_length: 14

cdr3_nt: TGTGCCAGCAGCCAAGCCTTCCAGGTCGGGGAGCTGTTTTTT
cdr3_aa: CASSQAFQVGELFF
clone_size: .
d_call: .
j_call: TRBJ2-2
v_call: TRBV11-2
cdr3_length: 14

cdr3_nt: TGCAGCGTTTCTTGGCAGACTAACTATGGCTACACCTTC
cdr3_aa: CSVSWQTNYGYTF
clone_size: once
d_call: .
j_call: TRBJ1-2
v_call: TRBV29-1
cdr3_length: 13

cdr3_nt: TGTGCCAGCAGAGTGGCTCCAGTAAACTATGGCTACACCTTC
cdr3_aa: CASRVAPVNYGYTF
clone_size: .
d_call: .
j_call: TRBJ1-2
v_call: TRBV6-1
cdr3_length: 14

cdr3_nt: TGTGCCAGCAGCGTACGGGACCAATCAGGGGAGCTGTTTTTT
cdr3_aa: CASSVRDQSGELFF
clone_size: .
d_call: .
j_call: TRBJ2-2
v_call: TRBV9
cdr3_length: 14

cdr3_nt: TGTGCCAGCAGCTTAGGACCGCTTAACCTTCAAGAGACCCAGTACTTC
cdr3_aa: CASSLGPLNLQETQYF
clone_size: .
d_call: .
j_call: TRBJ2-5
v_call: TRBV5-6
cdr3_length: 16

cdr3_nt: TGTGCCAGCAGCCCCCATCCGAGTCCGGGAGGTGAAGCTTTCTTT
cdr3_aa: CASSPHPSPGGEAFF
clone_size: .
d_call: .
j_call: TRBJ1-1
v_call: TRBV7-3
cdr3_length: 15

cdr3_nt: TGTGCCAGCAGCCAGGGGAGCACAGATACGCAGTATTTT
cdr3_aa: CASSQGSTDTQYF
clone_size: .
d_call: .
j_call: TRBJ2-3
v_call: TRBV7-7
cdr3_length: 13

cdr3_nt: TGCGCCAGCAGCCAAGCTCCGTTCTCTGGAAACACCATATATTTT
cdr3_aa: CASSQAPFSGNTIYF
clone_size: .
d_call: .
j_call: TRBJ1-3
v_call: TRBV4-1
cdr3_length: 15

cdr3_nt: TGTGCCAGCAGTTTTGGAAGGTGGGGGGAACCCTACGAGCAGTACTTC
cdr3_aa: CASSFGRWGEPYEQYF
clone_size: .
d_call: .
j_call: TRBJ2-7
v_call: TRBV28
cdr3_length: 16

cdr3_nt: TGTGCCAGCAGCTCTTCGAGGGGGGTTGAAGCTTTCTTT
cdr3_aa: CASSSSRGVEAFF
clone_size: .
d_call: .
j_call: TRBJ1-1
v_call: TRBV6-5
cdr3_length: 13

cdr3_nt: TGTGCCAGTAGTATCGGGGGGCCCTATGGCTACACCTTC
cdr3_aa: CASSIGGPYGYTF
clone_size: .
d_call: .
j_call: TRBJ1-2
v_call: TRBV19
cdr3_length: 13

cdr3_nt: TGCGCCAGCAGTAAAACAGGTGAGGAACCTGAAGCTTTCTTT
cdr3_aa: CASSKTGEEPEAFF
clone_size: once
d_call: .
j_call: TRBJ1-1
v_call: TRBV5-1
cdr3_length: 14

cdr3_nt: TGTGCCAGCAGCAGCGGACTAGCGGGGGGGGCAGATACGCAGTATTTT
cdr3_aa: CASSSGLAGGADTQYF
clone_size: .
d_call: TRBD2
j_call: TRBJ2-3
v_call: TRBV5-4
cdr3_length: 16

cdr3_nt: TGTGCCAGCAATCCCCGCGGGACAGGTAATTACGAGCAGTACTTC
cdr3_aa: CASNPRGTGNYEQYF
clone_size: .
d_call: TRBD1
j_call: TRBJ2-7
v_call: TRBV27
cdr3_length: 15

cdr3_nt: TGTGCCAGCAGTTACTTGTCAAGTGCTGAAGCTTTCTTT
cdr3_aa: CASSYLSSAEAFF
clone_size: .
d_call: .
j_call: TRBJ1-1
v_call: TRBV6-5
cdr3_length: 13

cdr3_nt: TGTGCCAGCAGTGAAGCCCCTAGCGGGGGACTGTACGAGCAGTACTTC
cdr3_aa: CASSEAPSGGLYEQYF
clone_size: .
d_call: TRBD2
j_call: TRBJ2-7
v_call: TRBV6-1
cdr3_length: 16